These 26 T cell receptor beta chains share one sample of origin, sequenced in a study of CD8 T cells in ankylosing spondylitis. These receptors' targets are unknown. From the 5' RACE reads, TCRdb called clonotypes with MiXCR, one entry per CDR3 protein. The sample holds about 420,000 distinct CDR3 sequences, more than 20% seen once. Study-wide findings and caveats: Roughly eight highly homologous variants made up a TCR beta motif that seemed to typify ankylosing spondylitis blood.

The sequencing sample was made of blood, either unsorted or a sorted T cell fraction (not recorded which). The source of these receptors is a male donor with ankylosing spondylitis.

The chain recombines TRBV5-1 with TRBJ2-5; a possible D gene is TRBD2 (6 bases). V gave up 3 bases and J gave up 5 bases, with 17 bases separating them. CDR3 length: 15 amino acids. CDR1 SGHRS and CDR2 YFSETQ come from the germline V gene. The CDR3: CASSSAWLGGETQYF. The DNA of the CDR3 is TGCGCCAGCAGCTCAGCTTGGCTAGGAGGGGAGACCCAGTACTTC.

This chain uses TRBV5-1 with TRBJ2-1; D is undetermined. Trimming left V 1 base short and J 10 bases short, with 6 bases between. There are 11 residues in the CDR3. Per germline, CDR1 SGHRS and CDR2 YFSETQ. CDR3 sequence (DNA): TGCGCCAGCAGCTTGTATGGCGAGCAGTTCTTC. Its translation is CASSLYGEQFF.

The genes are TRBV7-3 and TRBJ2-2, with unresolved D. The CDR3 has 14 amino acids. Germline-derived CDR1 and CDR2 are SGHTA and FQGTGA. V lost 3 bases and J lost 0, with 5 bases in between. The CDR3 DNA follows: TGTGCCAGCAGCTTCGGCCCGAACACCGGGGAGCTGTTTTTT. It specifies CASSFGPNTGELFF.

The V call is TRBV20-1, the J call TRBJ2-7, with TRBD2 identical over 8 bases. The trim removed 5 bases at V and 7 bases at J, leaving 10 bases unmatched. CDR1 and CDR2 from the germline V gene are DFQATT and SNEGSKA (reference sequence). The CDR3 consists of 13 residues. CDR3 bases: TGCAGTGCTTCAGCGGGAGTGGGTCGAGAGCAGTACTTC. It translates to CSASAGVGREQYF.

The chain combines TRBV5-1 with TRBJ2-7; D call uncertain. Germline V gives CDR1 SGHRS, CDR2 YFSETQ. The V gene lost 5 bases and the J gene lost 2 bases, with 8 bases spanning the gap. The CDR3 has 12 amino acids. This CDR3 reads CASSQGTYEQYF. DNA for the CDR3: TGCGCCAGCAGTCAAGGAACCTACGAGCAGTACTTC.

This sequence joins TRBV5-1 and TRBJ2-5, with 14 bases that match TRBD2. The CDR3 contains 16 residues. Looked up from germline, CDR1 is SGHRS and CDR2 is YFSETQ. J gave up 4 bases and V 4 bases, and 6 bases lay outside the gene matches. This CDR3 is CASSKGTSGSGETQYF. The DNA for the CDR3 is TGCGCCAGCAGCAAAGGGACTAGCGGGAGTGGAGAGACCCAGTACTTC. Full variable domain (remainder filled in from reference TRBV5-1 and TRBJ2-5): KAGVTQTPRYLIKTRGQQVTLSCSPISGHRSVSWYQQTPGQGLQFLFEYFSETQRNKGNFPGRFSGRQFSNSRSEMNVSTLELGDSALYLCASSKGTSGSGETQYFGPGTRLLVL.

The chain recombines TRBV5-1 with TRBJ2-5; 7 bases map to TRBD1. The germline CDR1 and CDR2 sequences are SGHRS and YFSETQ. This CDR3 is 15 amino acids long. V was clipped by 4 bases and J by 1 base; unmatched bases: 7. CDR3 in amino acids: CASSPAAGGQETQYF. In DNA, the CDR3 is TGCGCCAGCAGCCCAGCGGCAGGGGGCCAAGAGACCCAGTACTTC.

V gene TRBV27 combines with J gene TRBJ1-5; D call uncertain. V was clipped by 6 bases and J by 1 base, with 10 bases between them. Per the germline V gene, CDR1 is MNHEY and CDR2 is SMNVEV (reference sequence). This CDR3 is built from 14 residues. The CDR3 nucleotides are TGTGCCAGCAGAGGACGGGAAAGCAATCAGCCCCAGCATTTT. As protein: CASRGRESNQPQHF.

CDR3 in amino acids: CASSLVVYEQYF. The CDR3, as DNA: TGTGCCAGCAGTTTAGTTGTCTACGAGCAGTACTTC. The J gene is TRBJ2-7, the V gene TRBV12-3 or TRBV12-4; D gene unclear. There are 12 residues in the CDR3. Trimming cost V 1 base and J 3 bases, with 4 bases left between them.

The CDR3 bases are TGTGCCAGCAGTTTAAGCATAGAGGGAGGCAGGGGGCGCGACCAGCCCCAGCATTTT. Its translation is CASSLSIEGGRGRDQPQHF. The chain carries TRBV12-3 or TRBV12-4 and TRBJ1-5; 8 bases are shared with TRBD1. V dropped 2 bases and J dropped 7; count of bases not matched to a gene: 19. This CDR3 is 19 amino acids long.

V gene TRBV5-1 combines with J gene TRBJ1-3, with D possibly matching TRBD1 (5 bases). Germline CDR1 SGHRS, CDR2 YFSETQ. The CDR3 has 16 residues. Deletions cut 5 bases from V and 0 bases from J, with 15 bases between. CDR3 protein: CASSLHSGSSGNTIYF. The CDR3 nucleotides are TGCGCCAGCAGTTTACATTCAGGGAGCTCTGGAAACACCATATATTTT.

This clonotype was counted a few times. The chain carries TRBV10-2 and TRBJ1-5; D uncertain. The CDR3 is 13 residues long. V was trimmed by 0 bases and J by 9 bases, leaving 9 bases between them. Germline V gene sequence: CDR1 WSHSY, CDR2 SAAADI. The CDR3 loop reads CASSESTQWPQHF. The CDR3 region has the DNA TGCGCCAGCAGTGAGTCTACCCAATGGCCCCAGCATTTT.

This clonotype turned up a few times. The V gene is TRBV7-2, the J gene TRBJ2-3; 14 nucleotides align to TRBD2. Unmatched junction bases numbered 6, after V lost 5 bases and J lost 5 bases. The CDR3 is 16 residues long. The germline V gene encodes CDR1 SGHTA and CDR2 FQGNSA. The CDR3 DNA sequence: TGTGCCAGCAGCCAGGGACTAGCGGGAGATCAAGATACGCAGTATTTT. Amino acid sequence: CASSQGLAGDQDTQYF.

This clonotype was observed a handful of times. V gene TRBV28 combines with J gene TRBJ1-1, with D unclear. The V and J ends lost 7 bases and 5 bases respectively, with 5 bases between them. The germline gives CDR1 MDHEN, CDR2 SYDVKM. This CDR3 is 10 amino acids long. Here the CDR3 reads CASKETEAFF. The CDR3 DNA reads TGTGCCAGCAAAGAAACTGAAGCTTTCTTT.

This clonotype was counted a few times. The V call is TRBV28, the J call TRBJ2-3, with 8 bases lining up with TRBD1. Per the germline V gene, CDR1 is MDHEN and CDR2 is SYDVKM. The CDR3 is 14 residues long. With V trimmed by 4 bases and J by 3 bases, 3 bases remained unmatched. Here the CDR3 reads CASSSRGRTDTQYF. CDR3 DNA: TGTGCCAGCAGTTCCAGGGGGCGTACAGATACGCAGTATTTT.

The chain links TRBV12-5 to TRBJ1-6; unclear D gene. V dropped 1 base and J dropped 9 bases, with 10 bases sitting between them. CDR3 length: 14 amino acids. CDR1 LGHNT and CDR2 FRNRAP come from the germline V gene. CDR3 sequence (DNA): TGTGCTAGTGGTTTGGGACCCCAGGCTTCACCCCTCCACTTT. Its translation: CASGLGPQASPLHF.

This chain joins TRBV28 and TRBJ2-7, with no clear D. This CDR3 comprises 12 residues. Trimming pared 6 bases from V and 2 bases from J, leaving 8 bases between. Germline V gives CDR1 MDHEN, CDR2 SYDVKM. CDR3 nucleotide sequence: TGTGCCAGCAGGGCGGTCGCCTACGAGCAGTACTTC. Translated, it gives CASRAVAYEQYF. The full variable domain, completed using reference TRBV28 and TRBJ2-7, is DVKVTQSSRYLVKRTGEKVFLECVQDMDHENMFWYRQDPGLGLRLIYFSYDVKMKEKGDIPEGYSVSREKKERFSLILESASTNQTSMYLCASRAVAYEQYFGPGTRLTVT.

This clonotype was detected many times. The rearrangement uses TRBV12-3 or TRBV12-4 and TRBJ1-3; tentatively, D is TRBD1 (6 bases). The CDR3 totals 14 residues. Between the trimmed V and J ends, which lost 7 bases and 4 bases, there was a span of 14 bases. In nucleotides, the CDR3 is TGTGCCAGCAACAGGGAATCTAGCGGAAACACCATATATTTT. It codes for CASNRESSGNTIYF.

The genes are TRBV20-1 and TRBJ1-1; tentative D call: TRBD1 (5 bases). The CDR3 extends over 13 amino acids. The V end was cut by 3 bases, the J end by 4 bases, with 12 bases between. Germline values: CDR1 DFQATT, CDR2 SNEGSKA (reference sequence). CDR3 residues: CSASRQQGTEAFF. The CDR3 DNA follows: TGCAGTGCTAGCCGACAGCAAGGCACTGAAGCTTTCTTT.

This clonotype was counted between two and nine times. This chain joins TRBV10-3 and TRBJ2-1; 9 bases line up with TRBD2. This CDR3 spans 16 amino acids. The ends lost 6 bases at V and 4 bases at J; junction bases unmatched: 10. Germline CDR1 ENHRY, CDR2 SYGVKD. DNA for the CDR3: TGTGCCATCAGAGAAGCCGGGACTAGCTTGTACAATGAGCAGTTCTTC. Translated: CAIREAGTSLYNEQFF.

This clonotype was found many times. This sequence joins TRBV5-1 and TRBJ2-2; 15 nucleotides align to TRBD2. The trim removed 4 bases at V and 4 bases at J, leaving 11 bases unmatched. The CDR3 runs to 19 residues. In germline, CDR1 is SGHRS, CDR2 YFSETQ. The CDR3 reads CASSPRGLAGGPSTGELFF. CDR3 coding DNA: TGCGCCAGCAGCCCGAGAGGACTAGCGGGAGGGCCGAGCACCGGGGAGCTGTTTTTT.

J is TRBJ1-2 and V is TRBV19; a weak D match, TRBD1 (5 bases). The V end was cut by 1 base, the J end by 3 bases, with 9 bases between. The germline V gene encodes CDR1 LNHDA and CDR2 SQIVND (reference sequence). CDR3 length: 14 amino acids. CDR3 region: CASSIAGDDYGYTF. The CDR3 DNA reads TGTGCCAGTAGTATAGCGGGGGACGACTATGGCTACACCTTC.

This clonotype has only a few counts. DNA for the CDR3: TGCGCCAGCAGCTTGGAATTACAGATCAGCTCCTACGAGCAGTACTTC. Residues: CASSLELQISSYEQYF. The chain uses TRBV5-1 and TRBJ2-7, with no clear D. Germline V gives CDR1 SGHRS, CDR2 YFSETQ. The ends were cut back, 0 bases at V and 0 bases at J, with 13 bases in the middle. The CDR3 totals 16 residues.

The chain couples TRBV7-9 to TRBJ2-5; 7 nucleotides agree with TRBD2. V shed 8 bases and J 2 bases; nucleotides not matched to a gene: 5. The germline V gene encodes CDR1 SEHNR and CDR2 FQNEAQ (reference sequence). The CDR3 runs 13 residues. The CDR3 DNA is TGTGCCAGCTCAGGGAGGGCACAAGAGACCCAGTACTTC. It yields the protein CASSGRAQETQYF.

A single count supports this clonotype. V and J are TRBV3-1 and TRBJ2-5, with D possibly called TRBD1 or TRBD2 (6 bases each). Per the germline V gene, CDR1 is LGHDT and CDR2 is YNNKEL (reference sequence). This CDR3 is 18 amino acids long. Trimming took 1 base from V and 5 from J, leaving 23 bases between them. The CDR3 is CASSQVRWRTGADETQYF. Here the CDR3 DNA reads TGTGCCAGCAGCCAAGTCCGGTGGCGGACGGGGGCGGACGAGACCCAGTACTTC.

This clonotype was picked up a small number of times. This rearrangement joins TRBV4-1 to TRBJ1-2; 7 bases agree with TRBD1. CDR1 MGHRA and CDR2 YSYEKL come from the germline V gene. The CDR3 loop spans 14 amino acids. V trimming: 0 bases; J trimming: 5 bases; junction bases outside the gene matches: 3. The CDR3 nucleotides read TGCGCCAGCAGCCAAGACCGGACAGGATATGGCTACACCTTC. The encoded protein is CASSQDRTGYGYTF.